This record looks at one TCR beta chain sequence and its context. The data belong to a study of blood T cell repertoires in COVID-19. About the study: Acute-phase and convalescent COVID-19 samples originated in the United States, Italy and Spain. T cells, B-cell-depleted T cells, or PBMCs provided the cDNA or gDNA that served as material.

Enrollment of patients from Seattle took place during active infection, with longitudinal follow-up. V was pared by 9 bases and J by 7 bases, with 7 bases of the junction left unmatched. Germline V lookup: CDR1 SEHNR, CDR2 FQNEAQ (reference sequence). CDR3 length: 13 amino acids. TCRdb keeps only in-frame clones here, not all; method: immunoSEQ multiplex PCR. In the table there are 310,000 or so clones, more than 85% of which are singletons. The rearrangement uses TRBV7-9 and TRBJ2-1; TRBD2 agrees at 9 bases. This receptor was obtained from a woman aged 30 to 39 with COVID-19, enrolled during active disease. Sample: peripheral blood. In DNA, the CDR3 is TGTGCCAGTCTAGCGGGAAATGGGAATGAGCAGTTCTTC. It specifies CASLAGNGNEQFF.